The next 22 T cell receptor beta chains were all read from a single sample in a study of read filtering for tumor transcriptome and immune sequencing. The library was built from around 0.4 ug RNA with molecular barcoded adaptors for alpha/delta and beta/gamma chains. TCRdb analysed the reads with MiXCR anew, one entry per CDR3 protein. The data show more than 20,000 distinct CDR3 sequences, approximately 22% seen once. The sample taken for sequencing was a population of CD138-negative cells sorted from bone marrow. All receptors derive from a donor aged 40 or older with multiple myeloma.

This clonotype came up many times. The rearrangement uses TRBV29-1 and TRBJ1-1, with a weak D call TRBD1 (5 bases). The CDR3 loop spans 13 amino acids. Germline CDR1 SQVTM, CDR2 ANQGSEA. V was clipped by 5 bases and J by 5 bases, with 15 bases between them. CDR3 residues: CSVKRGSNTEAFF. CDR3 DNA: TGCAGCGTTAAGCGGGGCAGCAATACTGAAGCTTTCTTT.

This clonotype was recorded at least ten times. CDR3 sequence (DNA): TGTGCCAGCAGCCAAGGACTAGCGGGAGTAGGACAAGAGACCCAGTACTTC. Translation: CASSQGLAGVGQETQYF. The genes are TRBV3-1 and TRBJ2-5, with 12 bases fitting TRBD2. The V and J ends lost 1 base and 2 bases, in that order; junction bases with no gene match: 5. This CDR3 region has 17 residues. Germline lookup yields CDR1 LGHDT and CDR2 YNNKEL (reference sequence).

This CDR3 is CASSPGSGNTIYF. In nucleotides, the CDR3 is TGTGCCAGCTCACCAGGGTCTGGAAACACCATATATTTT. The rearrangement joins TRBV18 to TRBJ1-3; no clear D gene. There are 13 residues in the CDR3. The germline gives CDR1 KGHSH, CDR2 LQKENI. V gave up 2 bases and J gave up 1 base, with 3 bases separating them.

This clonotype has a handful of counts. The chain joins TRBV29-1 to TRBJ2-7; D perhaps matches TRBD1 (5 bases). This CDR3 is built from 13 residues. V was cut by 5 bases and J by 3 bases, with 14 bases left in between. Germline lookup yields CDR1 SQVTM and CDR2 ANQGSEA. This chain's CDR3 is CSVRASGHYEQYF. CDR3 sequence (DNA): TGCAGCGTTCGTGCTTCTGGACACTACGAGCAGTACTTC.

This clonotype has at least ten counts. The CDR3 reads CASSYPLHRDQETQYF. The CDR3 region has the DNA TGTGCCAGCAGCTACCCTTTACACAGGGACCAAGAGACCCAGTACTTC. V gene TRBV7-8 combines with J gene TRBJ2-5, with TRBD1 as a possible D gene (6 bases). Trimming pared 4 bases from V and 0 bases from J, leaving 15 bases between. Germline V gives CDR1 SGHVS, CDR2 FQNEAQ. The CDR3 extends over 16 amino acids.

This clonotype was observed a few times. A read error is possible here, since a much larger clone lies one base away. The chain couples TRBV28 to TRBJ2-7; perhaps TRBD2 as D (5 bases). Germline-derived CDR1 and CDR2 are MDHEN and SYDVKM. The CDR3 is 16 amino acids. Trimming removed 5 bases at V and 2 bases at J, with 19 bases between. CDR3 residues: CASSPSGSKVPYEQYF. CDR3 DNA: TGTGCCAGCAGTCCATCGGGGAGCAAAGTACCCTACGAGCAGTACTTC.

This clonotype was found many times. The V and J genes are TRBV7-9 and TRBJ1-1, with TRBD1 matching 9 bases. V was clipped by 6 bases and J by 3 bases; unmatched bases: 5. The CDR3 has 14 amino acids. CDR1 SEHNR and CDR2 FQNEAQ come from the germline V gene (reference sequence). CDR3 amino acids: CASRLTGGDTEAFF. The CDR3 DNA is TGTGCCAGCAGACTGACAGGGGGGGACACTGAAGCTTTCTTT.

This clonotype occurred many times. The chain is built from TRBV29-1 and TRBJ2-7, with 11 bases identical to TRBD2. The CDR3 length is 13 residues. Germline CDR1 SQVTM, CDR2 ANQGSEA. Trimming removed 7 bases from V and 1 base from J; junction bases left unmatched: 3. The CDR3: CSAGLAGSYEQYF. The CDR3 DNA follows: TGCAGCGCTGGACTAGCGGGTTCCTACGAGCAGTACTTC.

This clonotype was seen repeatedly, ten times or more. The rearrangement links TRBV3-1 to TRBJ2-7; 7 bases align to TRBD1. With 3 bases clipped from V and 6 bases from J, the junction kept 8 bases outside the gene matches. The germline CDR1 and CDR2 sequences are LGHDT and YNNKEL (reference sequence). The CDR3 has 14 amino acids. The CDR3 sequence: CASSQGDSRFEQYF. Written as DNA, the CDR3 is TGTGCCAGCAGCCAGGGGGACAGCCGGTTCGAGCAGTACTTC.

A remark on this clonotype: Just one base apart from a much larger clone, this may be a read error. The conserved final phenylalanine or tryptophan is absent from the CDR3, which likely points to a read error. The DNA of the CDR3 is TGTGCCAGCAGTTTATCGGACAGGGGCTCCTACGAGCAGTACTCC. Translation: CASSLSDRGSYEQYS. This chain connects TRBV28 to TRBJ2-7; 9 positions agree with TRBD1. The trim removed 1 base at V and 0 bases at J, leaving 1 base unmatched. Germline assignment: CDR1 MDHEN and CDR2 SYDVKM. This CDR3 is built from 15 residues.

This clonotype was counted many times. V is TRBV27 and J is TRBJ2-4; TRBD2 aligns across 7 bases. Germline CDR1 reads MNHEY; CDR2 reads SMNVEV (reference sequence). Trimming took 3 bases from V and 0 from J; bases not matched to a gene: 8. The CDR3 is 17 amino acids. CDR3 region: CASSFLRSGVAKNIQYF. DNA of the CDR3: TGTGCCAGCAGTTTTCTTCGCAGCGGGGTAGCCAAAAACATTCAGTACTTC.

V usage is TRBV29-1 and J usage is TRBJ2-1; tentative D call: TRBD2 (6 bases). Looked up from germline, CDR1 is SQVTM and CDR2 is ANQGSEA. The germline V and J ends were trimmed by 3 bases and 4 bases, with 7 bases remaining between them. The CDR3 has 12 residues. CDR3 nucleotide sequence: TGCAGCGTTGACGGGACTTACAATGAGCAGTTCTTC. It encodes CSVDGTYNEQFF.

On this clonotype: A read error may account for a junction end that differs from germline. The gene calls are TRBV5-1 and TRBJ1-2, with D hard to call. The CDR3 consists of 15 residues. Germline loops: CDR1 SGHRS, CDR2 YFSETQ. Written as DNA, the CDR3 is TGCGCCAGCGGCTTGGACGTGCCACGGATGCCAGGCTACACCTTC. It yields the protein CASGLDVPRMPGYTF.

By share, this clonotype ranks as medium-sized (0.01 to 0.1%). V gene TRBV20-1 combines with J gene TRBJ2-1; possible D gene TRBD1, 6 bases. V was shortened by 6 bases and J by 4 bases, with 10 bases between the two germline ends. Germline values: CDR1 DFQATT, CDR2 SNEGSKA (reference sequence). The CDR3 loop spans 12 amino acids. The CDR3 nucleotides read TGCAGTGCAAGCGACAGGTACAATGAGCAGTTCTTC. This gives the protein CSASDRYNEQFF.

The chain employs TRBV6-2 or TRBV6-3 and TRBJ2-2; possibly TRBD2 for D (6 bases). V lost 5 bases and J lost 9, with 10 bases in between. Germline CDR1 reads MNHEY; CDR2 reads SVGEGT. The CDR3 has 12 amino acids. The CDR3 nucleotides read TGTGCCAGCAGTCTCCGGACTAGGGAGCTGTTTTTT. Its translation: CASSLRTRELFF.

This clonotype appeared many times. The V call is TRBV7-8, the J call TRBJ2-2, with a weak D call TRBD1 (6 bases). The germline CDR1 and CDR2 sequences are SGHVS and FQNEAQ. V was trimmed by 1 base and J by 9 bases, leaving 15 bases between them. The CDR3 is 15 amino acids. The CDR3 loop reads CASSLGTEANRELFF. Here the CDR3 DNA reads TGTGCCAGCAGCTTAGGGACAGAAGCCAACCGGGAGCTGTTTTTT.

The rearrangement joins TRBV5-1 to TRBJ2-3; TRBD2 matches at 8 bases. CDR3 length: 15 amino acids. J was trimmed by 4 bases and V by 5 bases; bases with no gene match: 9. CDR1 is SGHRS and CDR2 is YFSETQ in the germline V gene. The CDR3 coding sequence is TGCGCCAGCAGGTCGACTAGCGCTGGCCCAGATACGCAGTATTTT. It translates to CASRSTSAGPDTQYF.

This clonotype showed up many times. Since a much larger clone is just one base distant, this may be a read error. The chain combines TRBV27 with TRBJ2-7, with D possibly called TRBD1 or TRBD2 (5 bases each). The CDR3 is made up of 14 amino acids. CDR1 MNHEY and CDR2 SMNVEV come from the germline V gene (reference sequence). CDR3 nucleotide sequence: TGTGCCGGCAGTTTTAGAAAGGGGACGAGTGAGCAGTACTTC. Its protein product is CAGSFRKGTSEQYF.

This clonotype has ten or more counts. The rearrangement joins TRBV7-9 to TRBJ2-5; D is unclear. The CDR3 length is 12 residues. V was trimmed by 8 bases and J by 3 bases, leaving 10 bases between them. Germline CDR1 and CDR2: SEHNR and FQNEAQ (reference sequence). The DNA of the CDR3 is TGTGCCAGCGGCCTAACTAAAGAGACCCAGTACTTC. This gives the protein CASGLTKETQYF.

Turning to this clonotype: A much larger clone is a single base away; this may be a read error. The CDR3: CASSSPSGPSTYERYF. CDR3 nucleotide sequence: TGTGCCAGCAGTTCCCCTAGCGGCCCCTCGACCTACGAGCGGTACTTC. The chain uses TRBV28 and TRBJ2-7, with 7 nucleotides matching TRBD2. This CDR3 contains 16 residues. Germline V gives CDR1 MDHEN, CDR2 SYDVKM.

This clonotype appeared many times. This sequence joins TRBV29-1 and TRBJ2-1, with D perhaps TRBD2 (5 bases). The CDR3 sequence is 13 residues long. Germline CDR1 and CDR2: SQVTM and ANQGSEA. Trimming took 3 bases from V and 4 from J, leaving 10 bases between them. CDR3 in amino acids: CSVDQLEYNEQFF. Written as DNA, the CDR3 is TGCAGCGTTGACCAACTAGAGTACAATGAGCAGTTCTTC.

This clonotype showed up many times. The rearrangement uses TRBV7-2 and TRBJ2-2; tentatively, D is TRBD2 (5 bases). Trimming stripped 1 base from V and 4 bases from J, with 10 bases between. Germline assignment: CDR1 SGHTA and CDR2 FQGNSA. The CDR3 spans 15 residues. CDR3 coding DNA: TGTGCCAGCAGCTTAGTGACGGGATCCACCGGGGAGCTGTTTTTT. Its protein is CASSLVTGSTGELFF.